The 29 T cell receptor beta chains below all came from one sample that was sequenced in a study of PD-1 blockade in classical Hodgkin lymphoma. TCRdb keeps only in-frame clones here, not all; method: immunoSEQ multiplex PCR. Of over 25,000 clones listed, about 81% are singletons. There was relapse after autologous stem cell transplantation in every patient, and there was variation in brentuximab vedotin exposure. The source material was peripheral blood mononuclear cells (PBMCs), sampled before the second cycle of nivolumab. Receptors originate from a human donor with classical Hodgkin lymphoma.

The chain employs TRBV7-9 and TRBJ1-2; 8 bases match TRBD1. This CDR3 has 14 amino acids. Trimming at V came to 7 bases and at J to 7 bases, leaving 11 bases not matched to a gene. Germline V CDR1 and CDR2: SEHNR, FQNEAQ (reference sequence). The CDR3 sequence is CASTPRQGSFGYTF. CDR3 coding DNA: TGTGCCAGCACCCCCCGACAGGGGTCCTTTGGCTACACCTTC.

This clone has a single count. The chain uses TRBV25-1 and TRBJ2-3; D is perhaps TRBD2 (6 bases). The CDR3 sequence is 16 residues long. Germline V gene data show CDR1 as MGHDK and CDR2 as SYGVNS. Trimming cost V 6 bases and J 4 bases, with 20 bases left between them. The CDR3 DNA sequence: TGTGCCAGCAGCCCCGGGACTCTATATCGTGCAGATACGCAGTATTTT. Its protein is CASSPGTLYRADTQYF.

CDR3 sequence: CASAPMLAPERPLEQYF. The CDR3 DNA follows: TGTGCCAGCGCCCCCATGTTGGCCCCTGAACGCCCCCTCGAGCAGTACTTC. The rearrangement joins TRBV27 to TRBJ2-7; D not certain. CDR3 size: 17 residues. Germline CDR1 is MNHEY and CDR2 is SMNVEV (reference sequence). Trimming shortened V by 8 bases and J by 6 bases, and 29 bases separated the two germline ends.

This rearrangement joins TRBV5-1 to TRBJ2-1; no firm D call. Trimming shortened V by 0 bases and J by 5 bases, and 12 bases separated the two germline ends. The CDR3 extends over 15 amino acids. Per the germline V gene, CDR1 is SGHRS and CDR2 is YFSETQ. The CDR3 reads CASSLADPNDNEQFF. The CDR3 nucleotides read TGCGCCAGCAGCTTGGCCGACCCCAACGACAATGAGCAGTTCTTC.

On this clone: This same CDR3 is encoded by further DNA sequences in the sample. The chain combines TRBV7-9 with TRBJ1-3; D is undetermined. CDR1 and CDR2 (germline): SEHNR, FQNEAQ (reference sequence). Between the trimmed V and J ends, which lost 3 bases and 3 bases, there was a span of 3 bases. This CDR3 is built from 12 residues. The CDR3 bases are TGTGCCAGCAGCTTGGTTGGAAACACCATATATTTT. Translating it yields CASSLVGNTIYF.

The count of this clone is one. The CDR3 region has the DNA TGTGCCAGCAGCGCGGGGGTGGACATGAACACTGAAGCTTTCTTT. Encoded protein: CASSAGVDMNTEAFF. V is TRBV9 and J is TRBJ1-1; possible D gene TRBD1, 5 bases. The V end lost 3 bases, the J end lost 0 bases, and 12 bases lay between the germline ends. The CDR3 has 15 amino acids. CDR1 and CDR2 from the germline V gene are SGDLS and YYNGEE.

The genes are TRBV19 and TRBJ1-2; TRBD1 might be the D (6 bases). This CDR3 comprises 15 residues. In germline, CDR1 is LNHDA, CDR2 SQIVND (reference sequence). V lost 5 bases and J lost 4, with 17 bases in between. The CDR3 DNA reads TGTGCCAGTAGTGCAAGCCCAGGGGAGGCCTATGGCTACACCTTC. Its translation is CASSASPGEAYGYTF.

The chain has TRBV4-2 and TRBJ1-3; 7 nucleotides match TRBD1. The V segment lost 0 bases and the J segment 0 bases; nucleotides outside the gene matches: 2. This CDR3 region has 16 residues. Germline CDR1 and CDR2: LGHNA and YNFKEQ. The CDR3 coding sequence is TGTGCCAGCAGCCAAGATCGGACAGGCTCTGGAAACACCATATATTTT. Translation: CASSQDRTGSGNTIYF.

V gene TRBV7-9 combines with J gene TRBJ2-7; TRBD1 agrees at 7 bases. The CDR3 runs 15 residues. The J segment lost 4 bases and the V segment lost 0 bases, leaving 6 bases of the junction unmatched. Germline lookup yields CDR1 SEHNR and CDR2 FQNEAQ (reference sequence). The CDR3 bases are TGTGCCAGCAGCTTAGCAGGGGGCGCGTTTTACGAGCAGTACTTC. Translation: CASSLAGGAFYEQYF.

V is TRBV14 and J is TRBJ2-3; D not certain. V shed 1 base and J shed 1 base, with 3 bases lying between them. The V gene's germline CDR1 is SGHDN and CDR2 FVKESK. The CDR3 is made up of 13 amino acids. The DNA for the CDR3 is TGTGCCAGCAGCCAAGCCGGCACAGATACGCAGTATTTT. Encoded protein: CASSQAGTDTQYF.

The chain recombines TRBV30 with TRBJ2-4; tentatively, D is TRBD1 (5 bases). Germline V gene data show CDR1 as GTSNPN and CDR2 as SVGIG (reference sequence). The CDR3 length is 13 residues. V lost 0 bases and J lost 3, with 6 bases in between. The DNA for the CDR3 is TGTGCCTGGAGTGTAGACAGCAAAAACATTCAGTACTTC. The encoded protein is CAWSVDSKNIQYF.

This clone has more than one count but fewer than ten. The CDR3 loop is CASSLGVDSTNEKLFF. In DNA, the CDR3 is TGCGCCAGCAGCTTGGGCGTAGACTCCACTAATGAAAAACTGTTTTTT. The chain has TRBV5-1 and TRBJ1-4; unclear D gene. This CDR3 is 16 amino acids long. Germline lookup yields CDR1 SGHRS and CDR2 YFSETQ. V was shortened by 0 bases and J by 2 bases, with 11 bases between the two germline ends.

V is TRBV5-6 and J is TRBJ1-2; D is unclear. The V end lost 0 bases, the J end lost 4 bases, and 7 bases lay between the germline ends. The CDR3 has 13 residues. In germline, CDR1 is SGHDT, CDR2 YYEEEE. The DNA for the CDR3 is TGTGCCAGCAGCTTGGGGGGTACCTATGGCTACACCTTC. Its translation is CASSLGGTYGYTF.

This clone was seen a single time. The genes are TRBV4-3 and TRBJ1-5; TRBD1 matches 8 bases. The junction had 6 bases not matched to a gene; V was cut back by 3 bases and J by 5 bases. The germline V gene encodes CDR1 LGHNA and CDR2 YSLEER. This CDR3 has 15 residues. The CDR3 DNA follows: TGCGCCAGCAGCCAGTCGACAGGGGAATATCAGCCCCAGCATTTT. Amino acid sequence: CASSQSTGEYQPQHF.

Note on this clone: In the same sample, other DNA sequences code for this CDR3. The CDR3 coding sequence is TGTGCCAGCAGTGGGGGACAGGGGGCGGGTGGCTACACCTTC. Residues: CASSGGQGAGGYTF. This chain connects TRBV6-1 to TRBJ1-2; 12 positions match TRBD1. This CDR3 region has 14 residues. Germline lookup yields CDR1 MNHNS and CDR2 SASEGT. The V segment lost 4 bases and the J segment 7 bases; nucleotides outside the gene matches: 4.

The V gene is TRBV7-2, the J gene TRBJ2-5, with D tentatively TRBD1 (6 bases). The CDR3 contains 15 residues. The germline CDR1 and CDR2 sequences are SGHTA and FQGNSA. Trimming stripped 1 base from V and 5 bases from J, with 14 bases between. The CDR3 is CASSLDWSRGETQYF. CDR3 DNA sequence: TGTGCCAGCAGCTTAGATTGGTCCAGGGGCGAGACCCAGTACTTC.

V is TRBV7-2 and J is TRBJ2-7, with TRBD1 matching over 11 bases. This CDR3 spans 16 amino acids. V lost 5 bases to trimming and J lost 1 base; unmatched junction nucleotides: 7. Germline V gene sequence: CDR1 SGHTA, CDR2 FQGNSA. DNA of the CDR3: TGTGCCAGCAGCATTTCCGGGACAGGGGGTTCCTACGAGCAGTACTTC. This encodes CASSISGTGGSYEQYF.

The chain couples TRBV19 to TRBJ2-6; no firm D call. Per germline, CDR1 LNHDA and CDR2 SQIVND (reference sequence). Trimming stripped 5 bases from V and 2 bases from J, with 7 bases between. The CDR3 length is 14 residues. The CDR3: CASSRTTGANVLTF. The CDR3 DNA follows: TGTGCCAGTAGTCGGACGACTGGGGCCAACGTCCTGACTTTC. The full variable domain, completed using reference TRBV19 and TRBJ2-6, is DGGITQSPKYLFRKEGQNVTLSCEQNLNHDAMYWYRQDPGQGLRLIYYSQIVNDFQKGDIAEGYSVSREKKESFPLTVTSAQKNPTAFYLCASSRTTGANVLTFGAGSRLTVL.

The genes are TRBV15 and TRBJ1-3, with D tentatively TRBD1 (5 bases). The CDR3 contains 14 residues. Germline assignment: CDR1 LNHNV and CDR2 YYDKDF (reference sequence). The germline V and J ends were trimmed by 3 bases and 3 bases, with 9 bases remaining between them. This CDR3 reads CATSRAGFGNTIYF. CDR3 DNA: TGTGCCACCAGCAGGGCAGGGTTTGGAAACACCATATATTTT.

The chain couples TRBV2 to TRBJ1-2, with D unresolved. V was shortened by 2 bases and J by 4 bases, with 11 bases between the two germline ends. This CDR3 is built from 14 residues. Germline CDR1 and CDR2: SNHLY and FYNNEI. CDR3: CASSEQQSSYGYTF. In DNA form, the CDR3 reads TGTGCCAGCAGTGAACAACAGAGCAGCTATGGCTACACCTTC.

The chain uses TRBV25-1 and TRBJ2-5, with TRBD1 identical over 9 bases. Trimming at V came to 3 bases and at J to 5 bases, leaving 4 bases not matched to a gene. The CDR3 covers 14 residues. The germline V gene encodes CDR1 MGHDK and CDR2 SYGVNS. In nucleotides, the CDR3 is TGTGCCAGCAGTGACGGGACAGGGATGGAGACCCAGTACTTC. It is translated as CASSDGTGMETQYF.

Written as DNA, the CDR3 is TGCGCCAGCAGCCAAGATGGGGGTTCACCCCTCCACTTT. Its protein is CASSQDGGSPLHF. The chain combines TRBV4-1 with TRBJ1-6; tentatively, D is TRBD1 (5 bases). V lost 0 bases, J lost 9 bases, and 6 bases lay in between. Germline assignment: CDR1 MGHRA and CDR2 YSYEKL. The CDR3 sequence is 13 residues long.

This chain links TRBV5-4 with TRBJ2-2; 8 nucleotides match TRBD1. J was trimmed by 8 bases and V by 0 bases; bases with no gene match: 9. This CDR3 comprises 16 residues. Germline V gene data show CDR1 as SGHNT and CDR2 as YYREEE (reference sequence). DNA for the CDR3: TGTGCCAGCAGCTTGGGGTTGGACAGGGCTACTGGGGAGCTGTTTTTT. Its translation is CASSLGLDRATGELFF.

V and J are TRBV25-1 and TRBJ1-2; D is perhaps TRBD1 (6 bases). There are 14 residues in the CDR3. With 6 bases removed from V and 2 bases from J, the gap between germline ends came to 13 bases. Germline assignment: CDR1 MGHDK and CDR2 SYGVNS. CDR3 sequence reads: CASREGRGNYGYTF. CDR3 nucleotides: TGTGCCAGCAGGGAGGGGAGGGGGAACTATGGCTACACCTTC.

The V call is TRBV4-3, the J call TRBJ1-3; D remains unclear. The CDR3 runs to 15 residues. The V gene lost 0 bases and the J gene lost 4 bases, with 10 bases spanning the gap. Germline V gene sequence: CDR1 LGHNA, CDR2 YSLEER. CDR3 coding DNA: TGCGCCAGCAGCCAAGATTGGAGTCCCGGAAACACCATATATTTT. Encoded protein: CASSQDWSPGNTIYF.

This rearrangement joins TRBV5-4 to TRBJ2-1, with TRBD2 matching over 10 bases. The CDR3 length is 14 residues. The germline gives CDR1 SGHNT, CDR2 YYREEE (reference sequence). V trimming: 2 bases; J trimming: 8 bases; junction bases outside the gene matches: 4. The CDR3, as DNA: TGTGCCAGCAGCTTATTAGCGGGGGGTCATGAGCAGTTCTTC. Translation gives CASSLLAGGHEQFF.

J is TRBJ2-1 and V is TRBV9, with D possibly matching TRBD2 (5 bases). The CDR3 covers 14 residues. Germline loops: CDR1 SGDLS, CDR2 YYNGEE. Trimming took 4 bases from V and 7 from J, leaving 15 bases between them. The chain's CDR3 is CASSSQISGNEQFF. For the CDR3, the DNA is TGTGCCAGCAGCTCACAGATCTCGGGGAATGAGCAGTTCTTC.

This sequence joins TRBV19 and TRBJ1-2, with a possible D match to TRBD1 (6 bases). The CDR3 contains 14 residues. The V end lost 5 bases, the J end lost 3 bases, and 13 bases lay between the germline ends. The V gene's germline CDR1 is LNHDA and CDR2 SQIVND (reference sequence). This CDR3 is CASSFTGKDYGYTF. The DNA for the CDR3 is TGTGCCAGTAGTTTTACAGGGAAGGACTATGGCTACACCTTC.

This clone came up once. Its ends do not fully match the called genes, so a read error is possible. The rearrangement links TRBV9 to TRBJ1-1, with a weak D call TRBD1 (5 bases). This CDR3 is built from 14 residues. The V gene's germline CDR1 is SGDLS and CDR2 YYNGEE. CDR3 sequence: CASSVAGRNPEAFF. The CDR3 nucleotides are TGTGCCAGCAGCGTAGCGGGACGGAACCCTGAAGCTTTCTTT.